This entry is about one TCR beta chain. These data come from a study of tumor-infiltrating lymphocytes in oesophageal squamous cell carcinoma. TCRdb fed the PCR reads into MiXCR, producing one record per CDR3 protein. The table has 15,000 to 18,000 distinct CDR3 sequences, roughly 54% seen once; the top ten hold roughly 35%. Trimming pared 5 bases from V and 5 bases from J, leaving 6 bases between. Germline lookup yields CDR1 SNHLY and CDR2 FYNNEI. The CDR3 runs to 11 residues. The rearrangement joins TRBV2 to TRBJ2-5; unclear D gene. Sequenced: esophageal tumor tissue. This sequence originates from a female donor with esophageal squamous cell carcinoma. The CDR3 DNA reads as TGTGCCAGCAGTACGAGGGAGACCCAGTACTTC. Amino acid sequence: CASSTRETQYF.